A single TCR beta chain is shown here with its context. Antigen: not known. Trimming took off 1 base at V and 4 bases at J, with 18 bases between the two ends. From germline, CDR1 is SGHDT and CDR2 YYEEEE. The CDR3 runs to 16 residues. This sample stems from a study of OX40 agonist ivuxolimab in advanced cancers. Overall study context: Cohort: around 79% men, mean age roughly 60, aged about 23 to 79. Findings and caveats of the study: Some of the nonresponding patients also showed low levels of normalized T-cell clonal expansion. Relatively little clonal expansion, among the lowest observed, appeared in partial responders at 0.1-3.0 mg/kg.

Profiled with immunoSEQ multiplex PCR; TCRdb holds only in-frame clones, not every one. The sample contains 35,000 to 40,000 clones, 84% of which appear only once. V is TRBV5-6 and J is TRBJ2-7; the D gene is possibly TRBD2 (7 bases). This TCR came from an adult with an advanced solid tumor such as melanoma, head and neck, liver or kidney cancer. The material was CD4+ or CD8+ T cells sorted from blood, obtained in a trial of the OX40 agonist ivuxolimab. The CDR3 sequence: CASSLPAEGGWYEQYF. CDR3 bases: TGTGCCAGCAGCTTGCCAGCCGAGGGGGGGTGGTACGAGCAGTACTTC.